Presented here are 13 T cell receptor beta chains from one specimen sequenced in a study of tumor-infiltrating lymphocytes in primary liver carcinoma. The authors took blood RNA from unsorted whole blood and also extracted germline DNA. The authors made TCR beta cDNA from 450 to 600 ng total RNA with a constant-region primer. Three nested multiplex PCR rounds of slightly modified ARM-PCR generated TCR beta libraries. Use of TRBV1-TRBV30 forward primers with a C-beta reverse primer characterized the first two PCR rounds, which lasted about 11 cycles each. TCRdb fed the multiplex PCR reads into MiXCR, producing one record per CDR3 protein. The sample has about 180,000 distinct CDR3 sequences, about 60% seen once; the top ten hold about 70%. The sequencing sample was made of peripheral blood. These receptors were obtained from a man aged 40-50 years with primary liver carcinoma and hepatitis B virus infection.

With regard to this clonotype: One junction end does not reproduce the germline sequence, and a read error may be involved. V gene TRBV11-2 combines with J gene TRBJ2-2, with D possibly matching TRBD2 (6 bases). The CDR3 length is 13 residues. The germline gives CDR1 SGHAT, CDR2 FQNNGV. The CDR3 bases are TGTGCCAGCAGCTTTTATCCCACCGGGGGGCTGTTTTTT. It translates to CASSFYPTGGLFF. The full variable domain, completed using reference TRBV11-2 and TRBJ2-2, is EAGVAQSPRYKIIEKRQSVAFWCNPISGHATLYWYQQILGQGPKLLIQFQNNGVVDDSQLPKDRFSAERLKGVDSTLKIQPAKLEDSAVYLCASSFYPTGGLFFGEGSRLTVL.

Worth noting for this clonotype: Germline is not matched at one junction end, which may reflect a read error. The chain has TRBV6-5 and TRBJ2-5, with D possibly TRBD2 on 5 matching bases. CDR3 length: 15 residues. The germline CDR1 and CDR2 sequences are MNHEY and SVGAGI. The CDR3 DNA follows: TGTGCCAGCAGATACTCTTCATCCCGCGGGGAGACCCAGTACTTC. Translation: CASRYSSSRGETQYF.

This clonotype was found a few times. Just one base apart from a much larger clone, this may be a read error. V and J are TRBV11-2 and TRBJ2-2; D is uncertain. The CDR3 has 15 amino acids. Per germline, CDR1 SGHAT and CDR2 FQNNGV. DNA of the CDR3: TGTGCCGGCAGCTTACAGTACTCTAACACCGGGGAGCTGTTTTTT. It yields the protein CAGSLQYSNTGELFF.

The V and J genes are TRBV12-3 or TRBV12-4 and TRBJ2-5; the match to TRBD2 covers 7 bases. This CDR3 is 15 amino acids long. V was clipped by 5 bases and J by 2 bases; unmatched bases: 8. CDR3 loop: CASSHWDYKQETQYF. CDR3 in DNA: TGTGCCAGCAGTCACTGGGACTACAAACAAGAGACCCAGTACTTC.

Worth noting for this clonotype: A read error may be the cause here, since a much bigger clone is one base away. This chain uses TRBV10-3 with TRBJ2-1, with 9 bases aligning to TRBD2. This CDR3 is 19 amino acids long. Germline CDR1 reads ENHRY; CDR2 reads SYGVKD. The CDR3 reads CTISVDGTFSGSEGNEQFF. The CDR3 coding sequence is TGTACCATCAGTGTCGATGGGACATTTAGCGGGAGTGAGGGCAATGAGCAGTTCTTC.

A remark on this clonotype: Mismatch with germline at one junction end may stem from a read error. This chain joins TRBV13 and TRBJ2-7; the D call may be TRBD1 or TRBD2 (6 bases each). The CDR3 spans 14 residues. CDR1 PRHDT and CDR2 FYEKMQ come from the germline V gene (reference sequence). The CDR3 reads CVSSFYREVHEQYF. The DNA of the CDR3 is TGTGTCAGCAGCTTTTACAGGGAGGTCCACGAGCAGTACTTC. Full variable domain (outside the CDR3, taken from reference TRBV13 and TRBJ2-7): AAGVIQSPRHLIKEKRETATLKCYPIPRHDTVYWYQQGPGQDPQFLISFYEKMQSDKGSIPDRFSAQQFSDYHSELNMSSLELGDSALYFCVSSFYREVHEQYFGPGTRLTVT.

Remarks on this clonotype: It may be a read error: a sequence one base away is much more abundant. This chain connects TRBV11-1 to TRBJ2-7; D unclear. This CDR3 comprises 12 residues. The ends were cut back, 5 bases at V and 6 bases at J, with 11 bases in the middle. The germline V gene encodes CDR1 SGHAT and CDR2 FQDESV (reference sequence). In DNA, the CDR3 is TGTGCCAGCAGCCTCACGGGTGTCGAGCAGTACTTC. Protein sequence: CASSLTGVEQYF.

Points on this clonotype: This likely comes from a read error, as the CDR3 has no conserved phenylalanine or tryptophan at its end. The V call is TRBV10-3, the J call TRBJ2-1; 13 bases fit TRBD2. Per germline, CDR1 ENHRY and CDR2 SYGVKD. Trimming removed 4 bases from V and 4 bases from J; junction bases left unmatched: 4. The CDR3 is made up of 16 amino acids. The CDR3 loop is CAISALLAGGYNEQFY. The CDR3 DNA sequence: TGTGCCATCAGTGCTTTACTAGCGGGAGGGTACAATGAGCAGTTCTAC.

This clonotype was observed a few times. A much larger clone differs by one base, so this may be a read error. The chain carries TRBV11-2 and TRBJ2-7; TRBD2 might be the D (6 bases). CDR1 and CDR2 (germline): SGHAT, FQNNGV. The germline V and J ends were trimmed by 5 bases and 7 bases, with 15 bases remaining between them. The CDR3 consists of 13 residues. The DNA for the CDR3 is TGTGCCAGCAGCCCGGACTACTGGGAGGAGCAGTACTTC. Amino acid sequence: CASSPDYWEEQYF.

To note about this clonotype: A read error may account for a junction end that differs from germline. The gene calls are TRBV11-2 and TRBJ2-2; 7 nucleotides align to TRBD2. The CDR3 has 14 amino acids. Germline-derived CDR1 and CDR2 are SGHAT and FQNNGV. CDR3 bases: TGTGCCAGCAGCTTAACGAGGGGCCGGGGGGAGCTATTTTTT. Its translation is CASSLTRGRGELFF.

With regard to this clonotype: This may arise from a read error, as a much more abundant clone is one base away. The V call is TRBV11-2, the J call TRBJ2-5; 8 bases agree with TRBD1. Looked up from germline, CDR1 is SGHAT and CDR2 is FQNNGV. V lost 8 bases to trimming and J lost 4 bases; unmatched junction nucleotides: 9. The CDR3 consists of 14 residues. Written as DNA, the CDR3 is TGTGCCAGCGGCGCTCAGGGGGCCGGAGAGACCCAGTACTTC. Protein product: CASGAQGAGETQYF.

Details on this clonotype: Compared with germline, one end of the junction differs, possibly owing to a read error. The chain is built from TRBV7-2 and TRBJ2-7, with 7 nucleotides matching TRBD2. This CDR3 region has 17 residues. Germline V gene sequence: CDR1 SGHTA, CDR2 FQGNSA. CDR3 region: CASNLDVGGISSYEQYF. CDR3 nucleotides: TGTGCCAGCAACTTAGACGTGGGAGGGATAAGCTCCTACGAGCAGTACTTC.

The rearrangement joins TRBV12-3 or TRBV12-4 to TRBJ1-2, with 7 nucleotides matching TRBD1. Losses at the gene ends were 4 bases for V and 3 bases for J; bases not matched to a gene: 2. CDR3 length equals 13 residues. CDR3 DNA: TGTGCCAGCAGTTCCCAGGGGGACTATGGCTACACCTTC. Encoded protein: CASSSQGDYGYTF.